The 14 T cell receptor beta chains listed next were all sequenced from one sample in a study of long-term antiretroviral therapy in people with HIV. A v3.0 immunoSEQ assay was performed at survey level. This table comes from immunoSEQ multiplex PCR, and its TCRdb copy is limited to in-frame clones, with some not included. The sample lists 30,000 to 40,000 clones, around 85% seen once, with roughly a tenth in the top ten. The sequencing here drew on unsorted PBMCs, taken 2.2 years after starting antiretroviral therapy. Receptors originate from a man between 18 and 35 years old with HIV.

The V call is TRBV6-1, the J call TRBJ1-1; possible D gene TRBD1, 6 bases. This CDR3 spans 17 amino acids. The V and J ends lost 2 bases and 0 bases respectively, with 16 bases between them. CDR1 is MNHNS, CDR2 SASEGT, per germline. Here the CDR3 reads CASSEMGGAGLNTEAFF. The CDR3, as DNA: TGTGCCAGCAGTGAAATGGGGGGCGCGGGGCTGAACACTGAAGCTTTCTTT.

V and J are TRBV18 and TRBJ2-1; the match to TRBD2 covers 11 bases. V lost 5 bases and J lost 10; bases outside the gene matches: 10. This CDR3 is built from 15 residues. Germline V gene sequence: CDR1 KGHSH, CDR2 LQKENI. In DNA form, the CDR3 reads TGTGCCAGCTCATCGGGACTAGCGGTCTTAGACGAGCAGTTCTTC. The encoded protein is CASSSGLAVLDEQFF.

This clone is judged medium-sized. CDR3 region: CAAGQGFAEAFF. CDR3 sequence (DNA): TGTGCCGCGGGACAGGGGTTTGCTGAAGCTTTCTTT. This sequence joins TRBV30 and TRBJ1-1; 10 bases line up with TRBD1. The CDR3 runs to 12 residues. CDR1 and CDR2 from the germline V gene are GTSNPN and SVGIG (reference sequence). V dropped 8 bases and J dropped 6; count of bases not matched to a gene: 6.

Comments on this clone: One end of the junction fails to match germline, which may point to a read error. V usage is TRBV18 and J usage is TRBJ2-1; a weak D match, TRBD2 (6 bases). The CDR3 is 12 amino acids. Germline CDR1 KGHSH, CDR2 LQKENI. This chain's CDR3 is CASSPIRREEIF. In DNA form, the CDR3 reads TGTGCCAGCTCACCCATCCGGCGGGAAGAGATCTTC.

The J gene is TRBJ2-7, the V gene TRBV19; D could derive from TRBD1 or TRBD2 (5 bases each). Trimming pared 6 bases from V and 2 bases from J, leaving 11 bases between. The length of the CDR3 is 13 residues. Looked up from germline, CDR1 is LNHDA and CDR2 is SQIVND (reference sequence). CDR3 in amino acids: CASSRDGTYEQYF. The DNA for the CDR3 is TGTGCCAGTAGCAGGGACGGAACCTACGAGCAGTACTTC. The full variable domain, its missing parts supplied by reference TRBV19 and TRBJ2-7, is DGGITQSPKYLFRKEGQNVTLSCEQNLNHDAMYWYRQDPGQGLRLIYYSQIVNDFQKGDIAEGYSVSREKKESFPLTVTSAQKNPTAFYLCASSRDGTYEQYFGPGTRLTVT.

The chain uses TRBV5-6 and TRBJ1-6; maybe TRBD1 (5 bases). Germline lookup yields CDR1 SGHDT and CDR2 YYEEEE. The CDR3 runs 12 residues. V was pared by 4 bases and J by 11 bases, with 10 bases between. CDR3 sequence: CASSQGLTPLHF. CDR3 DNA sequence: TGTGCCAGCAGCCAGGGATTAACACCCCTCCACTTT.

V is TRBV9 and J is TRBJ2-6; tentative D call: TRBD1 (6 bases). Per germline, CDR1 SGDLS and CDR2 YYNGEE. The ends were cut back, 2 bases at V and 4 bases at J, with 10 bases in the middle. The CDR3 consists of 15 residues. DNA for the CDR3: TGTGCCAGCAGCGTGAGGGGGACCGGGGCCAACGTCCTGACTTTC. Amino acid sequence: CASSVRGTGANVLTF.

CDR3 DNA: TGTGCCAGCAGCTTGGGTACAAGGGGCTATGGCTACACCTTC. Protein: CASSLGTRGYGYTF. This chain links TRBV5-5 with TRBJ1-2; weak D call: TRBD1 (5 bases). From germline, CDR1 is SGHKS and CDR2 YYEKEE (reference sequence). The V end lost 0 bases, the J end lost 4 bases, and 10 bases lay between the germline ends. The CDR3 runs 14 residues. The full variable domain, completed using reference TRBV5-5 and TRBJ1-2, is DAGVTQSPTHLIKTRGQQVTLRCSPISGHKSVSWYQQVLGQGPQFIFQYYEKEERGRGNFPDRFSARQFPNYSSELNVNALLLGDSALYLCASSLGTRGYGYTFGSGTRLTVV.

This CDR3 is CASSLTGGNTIYF. The CDR3 nucleotides read TGTGCCAGCAGCCTTACAGGAGGAAACACCATATATTTT. The chain recombines TRBV14 with TRBJ1-3; D is possibly TRBD1 (5 bases). Per the germline V gene, CDR1 is SGHDN and CDR2 is FVKESK. Trimming took 4 bases from V and 4 from J, leaving 8 bases between them. The CDR3 extends over 13 amino acids.

This sequence joins TRBV10-3 and TRBJ2-5; no clear D gene. V was shortened by 0 bases and J by 0 bases, with 5 bases between the two germline ends. The CDR3 loop spans 14 amino acids. Germline CDR1 is ENHRY and CDR2 is SYGVKD. CDR3 nucleotides: TGTGCCATCAGTGAGTCCGGACACCAAGAGACCCAGTACTTC. It codes for CAISESGHQETQYF.

The chain employs TRBV27 and TRBJ1-1; D may be TRBD1 (6 bases). The V gene's germline CDR1 is MNHEY and CDR2 SMNVEV (reference sequence). This CDR3 is 15 amino acids long. Trimming removed 7 bases at V and 5 bases at J, with 20 bases between. The CDR3 nucleotides are TGTGCCAGCAAGGTCTCCCAGGGGATTGTTACTGAAGCTTTCTTT. Translating it yields CASKVSQGIVTEAFF.

The chain has TRBV6-5 and TRBJ2-3; no clear D. Trimming stripped 2 bases from V and 11 bases from J, with 11 bases between. The CDR3 spans 12 residues. Germline V lookup: CDR1 MNHEY, CDR2 SVGAGI. The CDR3 spells CASSYPWRRQYF. DNA of the CDR3: TGTGCCAGCAGTTACCCCTGGCGGAGGCAGTATTTT.

The chain links TRBV9 to TRBJ2-7; D might be TRBD1 (6 bases). Germline lookup yields CDR1 SGDLS and CDR2 YYNGEE. The CDR3 has 14 residues. Trimming shortened V by 4 bases and J by 6 bases, and 17 bases separated the two germline ends. DNA of the CDR3: TGTGCCAGCAGCTTGACAGGCGTGCTTATCGAGCAGTACTTC. Encoded protein: CASSLTGVLIEQYF.

This chain connects TRBV27 to TRBJ2-2; D is undetermined. Trimming pared 5 bases from V and 8 bases from J, leaving 18 bases between. CDR3 length equals 15 residues. Germline CDR1 reads MNHEY; CDR2 reads SMNVEV (reference sequence). DNA of the CDR3: TGTGCCAGCAGTCGACGCTCCAGGATGTCGGGGGAGCTGTTTTTT. Residues: CASSRRSRMSGELFF.